This T cell receptor (beta chain) came from a study of blood T cell repertoires in COVID-19. Study in general: Donors in the United States, Italy and Spain gave samples during acute or convalescent COVID-19.

V gave up 1 base and J gave up 3 bases; unmatched junction bases: 7. The CDR3 contains 16 residues. The germline CDR1 and CDR2 sequences are LNHNV and YYDKDF (reference sequence). Clones were sequenced by immunoSEQ multiplex PCR, and TCRdb holds only the in-frame ones, with some missing. The sample lists 150,000 to 200,000 clones; 80% were seen once. The source material was PBMCs or T cells enriched from blood (not recorded which). The sequence came from a man between 35 and 55 years old who had recovered from COVID-19. The V gene is TRBV15, the J gene TRBJ2-3, with 7 positions matching TRBD2. CDR3 amino acids: CATSRARAGVTDTQYF. The CDR3 DNA is TGTGCCACCAGCAGAGCGCGGGCGGGGGTTACAGATACGCAGTATTTT.